Below are 18 T cell receptor beta chains sequenced from a single sample in a study of CD8 T cells in Susac syndrome. Reverse transcription of about 0.5 to 1 ug RNA used random hexamers. TCRdb recomputed calls from the immunoSEQ multiplex PCR reads with MiXCR, one row per CDR3 protein. The sample includes around 50,000 distinct CDR3 sequences, approximately 92% seen only once; the top ten take around 0.4%. Sequencing was done on a sample of CD8+ T cells from PBMCs. The receptors were gathered from a human donor in good health.

V gene TRBV30 combines with J gene TRBJ1-5; D possibly corresponds to TRBD1 (6 bases). Trimming removed 5 bases at V and 7 bases at J, with 15 bases between. Germline assignment: CDR1 GTSNPN and CDR2 SVGIG (reference sequence). The CDR3 is 13 residues long. The CDR3 is CAWETDSGQPQHF. CDR3 sequence (DNA): TGTGCCTGGGAGACGGACAGCGGGCAGCCCCAGCATTTT.

The rearrangement uses TRBV2 and TRBJ2-3; D may be TRBD1 or TRBD2 (5 bases each). The V end lost 8 bases, the J end lost 3 bases, and 9 bases lay between the germline ends. The CDR3 loop spans 12 amino acids. CDR1 is SNHLY, CDR2 FYNNEI, per germline. CDR3 region: CASEEGTDTQYF. CDR3 nucleotide sequence: TGTGCCAGCGAAGAGGGGACAGATACGCAGTATTTT.

The V and J genes are TRBV7-9 and TRBJ2-1; the D is unclear. Deletions cut 1 base from V and 4 bases from J, with 8 bases between. This CDR3 comprises 14 residues. The germline V gene encodes CDR1 SEHNR and CDR2 FQNEAQ (reference sequence). The CDR3 loop reads CASSLEGTYNEQFF. The CDR3 coding sequence is TGTGCCAGCAGCTTAGAAGGCACATACAATGAGCAGTTCTTC. The variable domain in full, with the rest retrieved from reference TRBV7-9 and TRBJ2-1, is DTGVSQNPRHKITKRGQNVTFRCDPISEHNRLYWYRQTLGQGPEFLTYFQNEAQLEKSRLLSDRFSAERPKGSFSTLEIQRTEQGDSAMYLCASSLEGTYNEQFFGPGTRLTVL.

V usage is TRBV6-5 and J usage is TRBJ2-7; 8 positions match TRBD2. CDR1 and CDR2 from the germline V gene are MNHEY and SVGAGI. V gave up 0 bases and J gave up 6 bases; unmatched junction bases: 7. CDR3 length: 15 amino acids. CDR3 in DNA: TGTGCCAGCAGTTACTCGGATAGCGGGAAGTTCGAGCAGTACTTC. It is translated as CASSYSDSGKFEQYF.

This clonotype was observed a handful of times. At one end, the junction sequence differs from germline, possibly due to a read error. The rearrangement joins TRBV5-1 to TRBJ2-7; 9 bases match TRBD1. This CDR3 comprises 14 residues. Per germline, CDR1 SGHRS and CDR2 YFSETQ. CDR3 DNA: TGTGCCAGTAGTTTGGGACAGGGAGCGTACGAGCAGTACTTC. It translates to CASSLGQGAYEQYF.

V is TRBV5-4 and J is TRBJ2-7; 9 nucleotides agree with TRBD2. CDR3 length: 17 residues. Unmatched junction bases numbered 13, after V lost 2 bases and J lost 4 bases. Germline CDR1 is SGHNT and CDR2 is YYREEE (reference sequence). DNA of the CDR3: TGTGCCAGCAGCTTTCTGGGCGGGAGGGCCTTAAGGTACGAGCAGTACTTC. Its protein is CASSFLGGRALRYEQYF.

This clonotype was found a few times. The CDR3 DNA follows: TGTGCCAGCAGCTTAGAGGTTGGTCCCGAGCAGTACTTC. This translates into CASSLEVGPEQYF. The rearrangement joins TRBV7-8 to TRBJ2-7; the D is unclear. The CDR3 sequence is 13 residues long. Between the trimmed V and J ends, which lost 1 base and 6 bases, there was a span of 10 bases. The germline CDR1 and CDR2 sequences are SGHVS and FQNEAQ.

The V call is TRBV6-2 or TRBV6-3, the J call TRBJ1-1; D unclear. The CDR3 totals 13 residues. Per germline, CDR1 MNHEY and CDR2 SVGEGT. The ends were cut back, 6 bases at V and 5 bases at J, with 13 bases in the middle. CDR3 DNA: TGTGCCAGCAGGGAACAGCGAGGGACTGAAGCTTTCTTT. Its translation is CASREQRGTEAFF.

The rearrangement joins TRBV12-3 or TRBV12-4 to TRBJ2-7, with D perhaps assigned TRBD1 or TRBD2 (6 bases each). There are 15 residues in the CDR3. V lost 3 bases to trimming and J lost 6 bases, with 18 bases between them. The CDR3: CASSFGGRNVIEQYF. DNA for the CDR3: TGTGCCAGCAGTTTTGGGGGGCGAAATGTGATCGAGCAGTACTTC.

The rearrangement links TRBV7-9 to TRBJ2-5; 9 nucleotides line up with TRBD2. The germline V gene encodes CDR1 SEHNR and CDR2 FQNEAQ (reference sequence). Losses at the gene ends were 1 base for V and 5 bases for J; bases not matched to a gene: 17. This CDR3 region has 19 residues. The DNA of the CDR3 is TGTGCCAGCAGCTTAGGCCCATATAGCGGGAGCCAAACTTGGGAGACCCAGTACTTC. It specifies CASSLGPYSGSQTWETQYF.

In its sample, this clonotype was seen a few times. The rearrangement uses TRBV3-1 and TRBJ2-7, with a possible D match to TRBD2 (6 bases). CDR3 size: 14 residues. V was shortened by 0 bases and J by 3 bases, with 9 bases between the two germline ends. CDR1 and CDR2 from the germline V gene are LGHDT and YNNKEL (reference sequence). DNA of the CDR3: TGTGCCAGCAGCCAAGATAGTAGCGGCTACGAGCAGTACTTC. Protein: CASSQDSSGYEQYF.

The J gene is TRBJ1-3, the V gene TRBV28; the D is unclear. V gave up 7 bases and J gave up 0 bases, with 13 bases separating them. The CDR3 sequence is 15 residues long. Germline V gene sequence: CDR1 MDHEN, CDR2 SYDVKM. CDR3 in amino acids: CASTGSSSSGNTIYF. CDR3 in DNA: TGTGCCAGCACCGGGTCATCGAGCTCTGGAAACACCATATATTTT.

This clonotype appeared a single time. This chain connects TRBV27 to TRBJ1-1; 9 nucleotides match TRBD1. The germline V gene has CDR1 MNHEY and CDR2 SMNVEV (reference sequence). The V and J ends lost 6 bases and 4 bases, in that order; junction bases with no gene match: 9. This CDR3 region has 15 residues. The CDR3 region is CASSDTGTGITEAFF. The CDR3 DNA reads TGTGCCAGCAGCGACACCGGGACAGGGATCACTGAAGCTTTCTTT.

The CDR3 DNA reads as TGCAGTGCTAGTGGAGGGATTGCAGATACGCAGTATTTT. Its protein is CSASGGIADTQYF. V usage is TRBV20-1 and J usage is TRBJ2-3; D is perhaps TRBD2 (6 bases). The ends were cut back, 3 bases at V and 4 bases at J, with 11 bases in the middle. This CDR3 has 13 amino acids. Germline CDR1 reads DFQATT; CDR2 reads SNEGSKA (reference sequence).

This CDR3 is CASSLATGQSISGANVLTF. CDR3 nucleotides: TGCGCCAGCAGCCTGGCGACGGGACAGTCTATCTCTGGGGCCAACGTCCTGACTTTC. V usage is TRBV4-1 and J usage is TRBJ2-6; 7 nucleotides match TRBD1. The V and J ends lost 4 bases and 0 bases, in that order; junction bases with no gene match: 12. CDR3 size: 19 residues. CDR1 MGHRA and CDR2 YSYEKL come from the germline V gene.

V gene TRBV3-1 combines with J gene TRBJ1-2; TRBD1 aligns across 10 bases. V trimming: 0 bases; J trimming: 7 bases; junction bases outside the gene matches: 8. This CDR3 contains 16 residues. Germline V lookup: CDR1 LGHDT, CDR2 YNNKEL (reference sequence). The CDR3 region has the DNA TGTGCCAGCAGCCAAGATCTTAGACAGGGGGCCGCTGGCTACACCTTC. It is translated as CASSQDLRQGAAGYTF.

This clonotype is a singleton in its sample. The chain links TRBV6-2 or TRBV6-3 to TRBJ1-1; perhaps TRBD1 as D (5 bases). CDR3 length: 13 residues. From germline, CDR1 is MNHEY and CDR2 SVGEGT. Trimming stripped 5 bases from V and 6 bases from J, with 13 bases between. This CDR3 is CASSRRTRAEAFF. The DNA of the CDR3 is TGTGCCAGCAGTCGCAGGACACGGGCTGAAGCTTTCTTT.

This rearrangement joins TRBV5-6 to TRBJ2-7, with D unresolved. Trimming removed 2 bases from V and 1 base from J, with 4 bases in between. Per germline, CDR1 SGHDT and CDR2 YYEEEE. The CDR3 has 12 amino acids. CDR3 protein: CASSFLSYEQYF. In nucleotides, the CDR3 is TGTGCCAGCAGCTTTTTATCCTACGAGCAGTACTTC.